The 32 T cell receptor beta chains reported below all come from one sample, sequenced in a study of memory CD4+ T cells and cytomegalovirus serostatus (dated by TCRdb to the late 2010s). Single viable CD3+CD4+CD8-CD45RO+ cells were sorted as memory CD4+ T cells on a FACSAria II. The library was obtained by the immunoSEQ multiplex PCR assay. As stored in TCRdb, this immuneACCESS dataset retains in-frame rearrangements with V and J assigned. A fraction of the clones does not appear; measured against another copy, unresolved V genes explain less than half of the discrepancy, and the remainder lacks a known reason. Here the sample has under 75,000 clones; around 82% occur a single time. Around 0.58% of the sample rests with the top ten. Specimen: memory CD4+ T cells from blood. All receptors come from an adult in good health and CMV-seronegative. Some clones in this sample may be carry-over from other donors' samples.

The J gene is TRBJ2-5, the V gene TRBV18; a weak D match, TRBD1 (6 bases). Between the trimmed V and J ends, which lost 0 bases and 1 base, there was a span of 12 bases. CDR1 is KGHSH and CDR2 is LQKENI in the germline V gene. The CDR3 contains 16 residues. DNA for the CDR3: TGTGCCAGCTCACCACCGGGACACGGTCCCCAAGAGACCCAGTACTTC. It encodes CASSPPGHGPQETQYF.

V usage is TRBV30 and J usage is TRBJ2-5; D unresolved. The end of the DNA fits TRBJ2-7 better, so the J call may be wrong. CDR1 is GTSNPN, CDR2 SVGIG, per germline (reference sequence). The CDR3 runs 13 residues. The CDR3 sequence is CAWREKRSYEQYF. The CDR3 DNA follows: TGTGCCTGGAGAGAAAAGCGAAGTTACGAGCAGTACTTC.

The V and J genes are TRBV19 and TRBJ2-6; 7 nucleotides align to TRBD2. Losses at the gene ends were 0 bases for V and 2 bases for J; bases not matched to a gene: 10. The CDR3 covers 19 residues. Germline V gene lookup returns CDR1 LNHDA and CDR2 SQIVND (reference sequence). In nucleotides, the CDR3 is TGTGCCAGTAGTATAGATCTGGGAGGGCTCCCTCCTGGGGCCAACGTCCTGACTTTC. It encodes CASSIDLGGLPPGANVLTF.

The chain carries TRBV9 and TRBJ2-5, with D possibly being TRBD2 (5 bases). CDR3 size: 19 residues. CDR1 and CDR2 from the germline V gene are SGDLS and YYNGEE. The V end was cut by 0 bases, the J end by 5 bases, with 26 bases between. CDR3 loop: CASSVGLVAFRGRRETQYF. The CDR3 coding sequence is TGTGCCAGCAGCGTAGGGTTGGTGGCTTTTCGGGGTAGGCGGGAGACCCAGTACTTC. The full variable domain, rest sourced from reference TRBV9 and TRBJ2-5, is DSGVTQTPKHLITATGQRVTLRCSPRSGDLSVYWYQQSLDQGLQFLIQYYNGEERAKGNILERFSAQQFPDLHSELNLSSLELGDSALYFCASSVGLVAFRGRRETQYFGPGTRLLVL.

The rearrangement uses TRBV5-1 and TRBJ2-5, with 7 bases identical to TRBD1. V lost 0 bases, J lost 2 bases, and 1 base stayed unmatched. Germline CDR1 and CDR2: SGHRS and YFSETQ. The CDR3 extends over 14 amino acids. This CDR3 is CASSLATGQETQYF. For the CDR3, the DNA is TGCGCCAGCAGCTTGGCGACAGGGCAAGAGACCCAGTACTTC.

The chain carries TRBV28 and TRBJ1-2; 12 nucleotides align to TRBD1. Germline CDR1 reads MDHEN; CDR2 reads SYDVKM. Unmatched junction bases numbered 8, after V lost 4 bases and J lost 8 bases. The CDR3 runs 15 residues. CDR3 loop: CASSSAGQGAGGYTF. DNA of the CDR3: TGTGCCAGCAGTTCCGCGGGACAGGGGGCGGGAGGCTACACCTTC.

This chain joins TRBV5-8 and TRBJ2-5; weak D call: TRBD2 (5 bases). CDR1 and CDR2 from the germline V gene are SGHTS and YDEGEE. The V gene lost 1 base and the J gene lost 6 bases, with 19 bases spanning the gap. This CDR3 comprises 16 residues. The CDR3 sequence: CASSLTRVNLKKTQYF. Written as DNA, the CDR3 is TGTGCCAGCAGCTTGACGAGGGTAAATCTGAAGAAGACCCAGTACTTC.

This clone was observed a handful of times. The chain recombines TRBV29-1 with TRBJ2-7; perhaps D is TRBD1 or TRBD2 (7 bases each). V gave up 5 bases and J gave up 2 bases, with 19 bases separating them. This CDR3 has 15 residues. Germline CDR1 reads SQVTM; CDR2 reads ANQGSEA. CDR3 loop: CSVQGGGQPTYEQYF. In nucleotides, the CDR3 is TGCAGCGTTCAAGGCGGGGGACAGCCTACCTACGAGCAGTACTTC.

This clone showed up many times. This same CDR3 is encoded by further DNA sequences in the sample. The chain links TRBV9 to TRBJ1-1; perhaps TRBD1 as D (6 bases). The V gene lost 0 bases and the J gene lost 3 bases, with 12 bases spanning the gap. The germline V gene encodes CDR1 SGDLS and CDR2 YYNGEE. This CDR3 is 15 amino acids long. The CDR3 coding sequence is TGTGCCAGCAGCGTAGGCGCAGGGGCCTACACTGAAGCTTTCTTT. It is translated as CASSVGAGAYTEAFF.

The rearrangement links TRBV4-2 to TRBJ2-6; D gene unclear. This CDR3 region has 15 residues. Germline lookup yields CDR1 LGHNA and CDR2 YNFKEQ. Trimming pared 4 bases from V and 0 bases from J, leaving 7 bases between. The CDR3: CASSLEHSGANVLTF. CDR3 coding DNA: TGTGCCAGCAGCCTAGAGCACTCTGGGGCCAACGTCCTGACTTTC.

The genes are TRBV29-1 and TRBJ2-5, with D unresolved. CDR3 length: 15 residues. The V gene lost 1 base and the J gene lost 5 bases, with 17 bases spanning the gap. Germline CDR1 and CDR2: SQVTM and ANQGSEA. The DNA of the CDR3 is TGCAGCGTTGAAGTGGGTGGTAACCTCAGGGAGACCCAGTACTTC. The encoded protein is CSVEVGGNLRETQYF. Using reference TRBV29-1 and TRBJ2-5 for the parts outside the CDR3, the full variable domain is SAVISQKPSRDICQRGTSLTIQCQVDSQVTMMFWYRQQPGQSLTLIATANQGSEATYESGFVIDKFPISRPNLTFSTLTVSNMSPEDSSIYLCSVEVGGNLRETQYFGPGTRLLVL.

There are a few counts of this clone. V gene TRBV12-5 combines with J gene TRBJ2-7; D call uncertain. V gave up 5 bases and J gave up 0 bases, with 11 bases separating them. The germline gives CDR1 LGHNT, CDR2 FRNRAP. There are 14 residues in the CDR3. The CDR3 region is CASGRSVTSYEQYF. Written as DNA, the CDR3 is TGTGCTAGTGGTAGGAGCGTCACCTCCTACGAGCAGTACTTC.

This rearrangement joins TRBV18 to TRBJ2-1, with 8 bases matching TRBD2. The CDR3 totals 15 residues. CDR1 KGHSH and CDR2 LQKENI come from the germline V gene. Germline trimming cut 4 bases from V and 7 bases from J; bases unmatched to any gene: 9. The CDR3 is CASSQTSGAWNEQFF. Here the CDR3 DNA reads TGTGCCAGCTCACAAACTAGCGGAGCGTGGAATGAGCAGTTCTTC.

This clone was detected only once. The chain links TRBV6-4 to TRBJ2-3, with TRBD2 identical over 9 bases. The V gene end was trimmed by 4 bases and the J gene end by 1 base; junction bases not matched to a gene: 3. The CDR3 has 15 amino acids. Germline assignment: CDR1 MRHNA and CDR2 SNTAGT. The CDR3 DNA is TGTGCCAGCAGTGTCCAGCGGGGGGGCACAGATACGCAGTATTTT. Encoded protein: CASSVQRGGTDTQYF.

The rearrangement links TRBV18 to TRBJ2-5, with D perhaps being TRBD1 or TRBD2 (5 bases each). There are 16 residues in the CDR3. CDR1 is KGHSH and CDR2 is LQKENI in the germline V gene. V lost 3 bases and J 5 bases, leaving 19 bases between the germline ends. This CDR3 reads CASSPSLLTEGETQYF. Written as DNA, the CDR3 is TGTGCCAGCTCACCCTCACTGCTGACCGAGGGGGAGACCCAGTACTTC.

This chain connects TRBV5-8 to TRBJ2-5; no definite D call. Germline CDR1 and CDR2: SGHTS and YDEGEE. This CDR3 has 14 residues. Deletions cut 0 bases from V and 5 bases from J, with 11 bases between. The CDR3 DNA sequence: TGTGCCAGCAGCTTGGGTCTATTTTCGGAGACCCAGTACTTC. Amino acid sequence: CASSLGLFSETQYF.

V and J are TRBV11-2 and TRBJ2-3; 7 bases are a match to TRBD2. After removal of 6 bases from V and 6 bases from J, the junction contained 6 bases not matched to a gene. This CDR3 is built from 13 residues. From germline, CDR1 is SGHAT and CDR2 FQNNGV. The CDR3 coding sequence is TGTGCCAGCAGTGTGGGGAGGGCGGATACGCAGTATTTT. It encodes CASSVGRADTQYF.

The V call is TRBV7-3, the J call TRBJ2-5, with a weak D call TRBD2 (5 bases). Between the trimmed V and J ends, which lost 3 bases and 2 bases, there was a span of 7 bases. CDR3 length equals 13 residues. Germline CDR1 is SGHTA and CDR2 is FQGTGA. The CDR3 is CASSFSGQETQYF. In DNA form, the CDR3 reads TGTGCCAGCAGCTTCTCGGGGCAAGAGACCCAGTACTTC. The complete variable domain, with remaining parts taken from reference TRBV7-3 and TRBJ2-5, reads GAGVSQTPSNKVTEKGKYVELRCDPISGHTALYWYRQSLGQGPEFLIYFQGTGAADDSGLPNDRFFAVRPEGSVSTLKIQRTERGDSAVYLCASSFSGQETQYFGPGTRLLVL.

This clone was seen only a few times. Additional DNA sequences in this sample encode the identical CDR3. The rearrangement joins TRBV20-1 to TRBJ1-1; D ambiguous. V lost 6 bases to trimming and J lost 1 base, with 3 bases between them. The germline V gene encodes CDR1 DFQATT and CDR2 SNEGSKA (reference sequence). This CDR3 comprises 10 residues. The CDR3 DNA reads TGCAGTGCCCAGAACACTGAAGCTTTCTTT. This translates into CSAQNTEAFF.

The V and J genes are TRBV9 and TRBJ2-3; TRBD2 matches 8 bases. Germline values: CDR1 SGDLS, CDR2 YYNGEE. The CDR3 runs to 14 residues. With 0 bases clipped from V and 9 bases from J, the junction kept 6 bases outside the gene matches. The CDR3 loop reads CASSVATGGLTQYF. The CDR3 nucleotides read TGTGCCAGCAGCGTAGCTACGGGGGGGCTAACGCAGTATTTT. Together with reference TRBV9 and TRBJ2-3, the CDR3 gives the full variable domain: DSGVTQTPKHLITATGQRVTLRCSPRSGDLSVYWYQQSLDQGLQFLIQYYNGEERAKGNILERFSAQQFPDLHSELNLSSLELGDSALYFCASSVATGGLTQYFGPGTRLTVL.

The count of this clone is one. The chain joins TRBV10-3 to TRBJ2-7; 13 nucleotides agree with TRBD2. Unmatched junction bases numbered 2, after V lost 6 bases and J lost 0 bases. The CDR3 has 15 amino acids. The germline CDR1 and CDR2 sequences are ENHRY and SYGVKD. In nucleotides, the CDR3 is TGTGCCATCAGGAGGACTAGCGGGAGCTCCTACGAGCAGTACTTC. It translates to CAIRRTSGSSYEQYF.

This clone was recorded a few times. The V gene is TRBV7-9, the J gene TRBJ2-6, with TRBD1 as a possible D gene (6 bases). The germline V and J ends were trimmed by 4 bases and 2 bases, with 9 bases remaining between them. The V gene's germline CDR1 is SEHNR and CDR2 FQNEAQ (reference sequence). This CDR3 is built from 15 residues. The CDR3 bases are TGTGCCAGCAGCTCCGGACAGCCTGGGGCCAACGTCCTGACTTTC. It codes for CASSSGQPGANVLTF.

Here the CDR3 DNA reads TGTGCCAGCAGCTGGATGGTAGGGGCTAACACTGAAGCTTTCTTT. Its translation: CASSWMVGANTEAFF. The V and J genes are TRBV5-6 and TRBJ1-1; possible D gene TRBD1, 5 bases. The V gene lost 3 bases and the J gene lost 2 bases, with 14 bases spanning the gap. The CDR3 is 15 residues long. Germline V gene sequence: CDR1 SGHDT, CDR2 YYEEEE. The full variable domain, its missing parts supplied by reference TRBV5-6 and TRBJ1-1, is DAGVTQSPTHLIKTRGQQVTLRCSPKSGHDTVSWYQQALGQGPQFIFQYYEEEERQRGNFPDRFSGHQFPNYSSELNVNALLLGDSALYLCASSWMVGANTEAFFGQGTRLTVV.

The genes are TRBV28 and TRBJ1-2; D gene uncertain. V shed 5 bases and J shed 5 bases, with 9 bases lying between them. Germline values: CDR1 MDHEN, CDR2 SYDVKM. The CDR3 has 12 amino acids. Written as DNA, the CDR3 is TGTGCCAGCAGTGATCTTGCGTATGGCTACACCTTC. This gives the protein CASSDLAYGYTF.

The J gene is TRBJ1-4, the V gene TRBV18, with 10 bases fitting TRBD1. V gave up 6 bases and J gave up 7 bases; unmatched junction bases: 2. Germline CDR1 reads KGHSH; CDR2 reads LQKENI. The CDR3 has 13 amino acids. DNA of the CDR3: TGTGCCAGCTCCGGGACAGGGGTTGAAAAACTGTTTTTT. It specifies CASSGTGVEKLFF.

The genes are TRBV11-2 and TRBJ2-4; D may be TRBD2 (5 bases). V was pared by 5 bases and J by 14 bases, with 16 bases between. The CDR3 has 12 amino acids. Looked up from germline, CDR1 is SGHAT and CDR2 is FQNNGV. The DNA of the CDR3 is TGTGCCAGCAGCAACCTCCGCGCGAGGGAGTACTTC. This codes for CASSNLRAREYF.

V is TRBV30 and J is TRBJ1-3; perhaps TRBD1 as D (5 bases). Germline values: CDR1 GTSNPN, CDR2 SVGIG (reference sequence). The CDR3 is 18 residues long. V lost 0 bases and J lost 0, with 18 bases in between. The CDR3 bases are TGTGCCTGGAGTGTATTTGGGGCAGGGATGACCTCTGGAAACACCATATATTTT. The encoded protein is CAWSVFGAGMTSGNTIYF.

The rearrangement uses TRBV18 and TRBJ2-7, with 7 bases identical to TRBD1. The length of the CDR3 is 15 residues. V trimming: 6 bases; J trimming: 3 bases; junction bases outside the gene matches: 11. CDR1 and CDR2 (germline): KGHSH, LQKENI. The CDR3 region is CASSGTRGLFYEQYF. Written as DNA, the CDR3 is TGTGCCAGCTCGGGGACAAGGGGGCTCTTCTACGAGCAGTACTTC.

The J gene is TRBJ2-3, the V gene TRBV10-3; TRBD2 is a possible D gene (6 bases). Germline V gives CDR1 ENHRY, CDR2 SYGVKD. V lost 3 bases and J 4 bases, leaving 14 bases between the germline ends. There are 15 residues in the CDR3. The CDR3 bases are TGTGCCATCAGTGATATGGGGGGAACTTCAGATACGCAGTATTTT. Translating it yields CAISDMGGTSDTQYF.

The gene calls are TRBV28 and TRBJ2-1, with D uncertain. Trimming cost V 6 bases and J 0 bases, with 15 bases left between them. CDR3 length equals 16 residues. Germline V gene lookup returns CDR1 MDHEN and CDR2 SYDVKM. CDR3 sequence reads: CASRSLDSSSYNEQFF. The CDR3, as DNA: TGTGCCAGCAGAAGCTTAGACTCCAGCTCCTACAATGAGCAGTTCTTC.

V is TRBV6-4 and J is TRBJ2-1, with D perhaps TRBD1 or TRBD2 (5 bases each). Germline V CDR1 and CDR2: MRHNA, SNTAGT. The CDR3 is 16 residues long. Trimming removed 0 bases from V and 3 bases from J, with 12 bases in between. The CDR3: CASSDSTGTHYNEQFF. The CDR3 nucleotides are TGTGCCAGCAGTGACTCGACGGGGACCCACTACAATGAGCAGTTCTTC.

J is TRBJ2-7 and V is TRBV6-5, with TRBD2 matching over 11 bases. Looked up from germline, CDR1 is MNHEY and CDR2 is SVGAGI. V gave up 6 bases and J gave up 3 bases; unmatched junction bases: 7. The CDR3 consists of 15 residues. CDR3 nucleotides: TGTGCCAGCAGCAGAGAGGGACTAGCGGACTACGAGCAGTACTTC. Translating gives CASSREGLADYEQYF.